Below are 22 T cell receptor beta chains sequenced from a single sample in a study of IL-17A CD8 T cells in psoriatic arthritis synovium. Clones were sequenced by immunoSEQ multiplex PCR, and TCRdb holds only the in-frame ones, with some missing. This sample has 1,700 or so clones, with more than 65% found just once. Psoriatic arthritis patients had synovial fluid drawn from joints that were actively inflamed. The sequenced sample was memory CD8+ T cells from synovial fluid. As to subset: bulk memory CD8+ T cells (CD45RA-CD27+/- and CD45RA+CD27-). The receptors derive from a human donor with psoriatic arthritis.

The CDR3 DNA follows: TGCAGCGCAAAAGGGAGGGGCTACACCTTC. Protein product: CSAKGRGYTF. This chain connects TRBV29-1 to TRBJ1-2; D remains ambiguous. Looked up from germline, CDR1 is SQVTM and CDR2 is ANQGSEA. The CDR3 consists of 10 residues. V lost 7 bases, J lost 8 bases, and 11 bases lay in between.

This clone has just a few counts. The genes are TRBV27 and TRBJ1-2, with a possible D match to TRBD1 (6 bases). V was trimmed by 0 bases and J by 6 bases, leaving 20 bases between them. Germline V lookup: CDR1 MNHEY, CDR2 SMNVEV (reference sequence). The CDR3 is 17 amino acids. The DNA of the CDR3 is TGTGCCAGCAGTTTATCGGGGGCAGGAAGACTTTCAGATGGCTACACCTTC. As protein: CASSLSGAGRLSDGYTF.

This clone appeared a single time. V usage is TRBV7-3 and J usage is TRBJ2-3; D uncertain. This CDR3 has 13 amino acids. Between the trimmed V and J ends, which lost 2 bases and 2 bases, there was a span of 5 bases. Germline V gene lookup returns CDR1 SGHTA and CDR2 FQGTGA. CDR3 loop: CASSLQATDTQYF. In nucleotides, the CDR3 is TGTGCCAGCAGCTTACAGGCCACAGATACGCAGTATTTT.

This clone was seen a few times. V and J are TRBV5-6 and TRBJ2-3, with TRBD2 matching over 12 bases. Germline trimming cut 4 bases from V and 7 bases from J; bases unmatched to any gene: 7. This CDR3 has 15 amino acids. In germline, CDR1 is SGHDT, CDR2 YYEEEE. CDR3 in amino acids: CASSPGLAGHHTQYF. The DNA for the CDR3 is TGTGCCAGCAGCCCGGGACTAGCGGGCCACCATACGCAGTATTTT.

V usage is TRBV15 and J usage is TRBJ1-2; D uncertain. Germline values: CDR1 LNHNV, CDR2 YYDKDF (reference sequence). Trimming left V 3 bases short and J 2 bases short, with 10 bases between. This CDR3 comprises 14 residues. CDR3 sequence: CATSSLGRNYGYTF. As DNA, the CDR3 is TGTGCCACCAGCAGTTTAGGACGGAACTATGGCTACACCTTC. The full variable domain, with the rest looked up from reference TRBV15 and TRBJ1-2, is DAMVIQNPRYQVTQFGKPVTLSCSQTLNHNVMYWYQQKSSQAPKLLFHYYDKDFNNEADTPDNFQSRRPNTSFCFLDIRSPGLGDTAMYLCATSSLGRNYGYTFGSGTRLTVV.

The V gene is TRBV7-2, the J gene TRBJ1-2, with 9 bases aligning to TRBD1. The ends lost 5 bases at V and 4 bases at J; junction bases unmatched: 8. The CDR3 totals 15 residues. CDR1 is SGHTA and CDR2 is FQGNSA in the germline V gene. The CDR3 region is CASSASGTGIYGYTF. The DNA of the CDR3 is TGTGCCAGCAGCGCCTCCGGGACAGGGATCTATGGCTACACCTTC. Full variable domain (remainder filled in from reference TRBV7-2 and TRBJ1-2): GAGVSQSPSNKVTEKGKDVELRCDPISGHTALYWYRQSLGQGLEFLIYFQGNSAPDKSGLPSDRFSAERTGGSVSTLTIQRTQQEDSAVYLCASSASGTGIYGYTFGSGTRLTVV.

This clone was recorded only once. The chain employs TRBV28 and TRBJ2-1; D is ambiguous. In germline, CDR1 is MDHEN, CDR2 SYDVKM. The length of the CDR3 is 20 residues. V lost 3 bases and J 1 base, leaving 25 bases between the germline ends. In nucleotides, the CDR3 is TGTGCCAGCAGTTTTAGAACGGTAGGGTCACCCTTCCAATCCTACAATGAGCAGTTCTTC. It translates to CASSFRTVGSPFQSYNEQFF.

The chain couples TRBV29-1 to TRBJ2-1, with 8 positions matching TRBD2. The CDR3 spans 16 residues. J lost 6 bases, V lost 1 base, and 11 bases had no gene match. Per the germline V gene, CDR1 is SQVTM and CDR2 is ANQGSEA. The CDR3 DNA reads TGCAGCGTTGAAGCGGTGGGGACTAGAGCGTCCAATGAGCAGTTCTTC. The encoded protein is CSVEAVGTRASNEQFF.

The chain uses TRBV4-1 and TRBJ2-7; the match to TRBD1 covers 9 bases. J gave up 6 bases and V 3 bases, and 9 bases lay outside the gene matches. The V gene's germline CDR1 is MGHRA and CDR2 YSYEKL. There are 15 residues in the CDR3. CDR3 amino acids: CASSQLQGAHGEQYF. The CDR3 nucleotides read TGCGCCAGCAGCCAGTTACAGGGGGCTCACGGCGAGCAGTACTTC.

The V and J genes are TRBV9 and TRBJ2-2, with 14 nucleotides matching TRBD2. The junction had 9 bases not matched to a gene; V was cut back by 1 base and J by 13 bases. Per the germline V gene, CDR1 is SGDLS and CDR2 is YYNGEE. The CDR3 spans 16 residues. The CDR3 protein is CASSVTGLAGVSGLFF. Here the CDR3 DNA reads TGTGCCAGCAGCGTAACGGGACTAGCGGGGGTCAGCGGGCTGTTTTTT.

V is TRBV11-2 and J is TRBJ2-7; no definite D call. The CDR3 contains 15 residues. Trimming took off 2 bases at V and 0 bases at J, with 11 bases between the two ends. The germline V gene has CDR1 SGHAT and CDR2 FQNNGV. CDR3 bases: TGTGCCAGCAGCTTATTTACGGGCACCTCCTACGAGCAGTACTTC. Amino acids: CASSLFTGTSYEQYF.

This chain connects TRBV5-5 to TRBJ2-1, with TRBD2 identical over 7 bases. V was pared by 1 base and J by 4 bases, with 8 bases of the junction left unmatched. CDR1 and CDR2 from the germline V gene are SGHKS and YYEKEE (reference sequence). The CDR3 sequence is 16 residues long. The CDR3 is CASSLYETSSYNEQFF. The CDR3 DNA reads TGTGCCAGCAGCTTGTACGAGACTAGCAGTTACAATGAGCAGTTCTTC. Filled out from reference TRBV5-5 and TRBJ2-1, the complete variable domain reads DAGVTQSPTHLIKTRGQQVTLRCSPISGHKSVSWYQQVLGQGPQFIFQYYEKEERGRGNFPDRFSARQFPNYSSELNVNALLLGDSALYLCASSLYETSSYNEQFFGPGTRLTVL.

The chain carries TRBV7-6 and TRBJ1-3; 7 bases fit TRBD1. Looked up from germline, CDR1 is SGHVS and CDR2 is FNYEAQ. This CDR3 is 14 amino acids long. Unmatched junction bases numbered 4, after V lost 5 bases and J lost 3 bases. CDR3 protein: CASSQTGFGNTIYF. CDR3 DNA: TGTGCCAGCAGCCAGACAGGGTTTGGAAACACCATATATTTT.

This chain links TRBV2 with TRBJ2-5, with unresolved D. From germline, CDR1 is SNHLY and CDR2 FYNNEI. The CDR3 totals 14 residues. V was pared by 4 bases and J by 5 bases, with 14 bases between. The DNA of the CDR3 is TGTGCCAGCAGTGCGAGGAGAGCAGTCGAGACCCAGTACTTC. It codes for CASSARRAVETQYF.

V usage is TRBV20-1 and J usage is TRBJ1-1; tentative D call: TRBD1 (5 bases). Between the trimmed V and J ends, which lost 2 bases and 7 bases, there was a span of 8 bases. The germline gives CDR1 DFQATT, CDR2 SNEGSKA (reference sequence). CDR3 size: 11 residues. The CDR3 coding sequence is TGCAGTGCTAGACAGGGATTTGAAGCTTTCTTT. This gives the protein CSARQGFEAFF.

V gene TRBV2 combines with J gene TRBJ1-5; 7 bases agree with TRBD1. CDR3 length equals 15 residues. CDR1 SNHLY and CDR2 FYNNEI come from the germline V gene. The trim removed 2 bases at V and 6 bases at J, leaving 7 bases unmatched. The CDR3 region has the DNA TGTGCCAGCAGTGAATGGGACAGTCCGACTCAGCCCCAGCATTTT. Amino acid sequence: CASSEWDSPTQPQHF.

The sample holds a few counts of this clone. The chain carries TRBV5-1 and TRBJ1-2; 7 nucleotides agree with TRBD1. CDR1 is SGHRS, CDR2 YFSETQ, per germline. The V gene end was trimmed by 9 bases and the J gene end by 7 bases; junction bases not matched to a gene: 6. CDR3 length: 11 amino acids. The CDR3 DNA follows: TGCGCCACCACGACAGGGTTTGGCTACACCTTC. Translation gives CATTTGFGYTF.

This chain joins TRBV15 and TRBJ2-3; D not certain. The CDR3 loop spans 14 amino acids. Germline lookup yields CDR1 LNHNV and CDR2 YYDKDF (reference sequence). Trimming removed 0 bases from V and 6 bases from J, with 10 bases in between. CDR3 coding DNA: TGTGCCACCAGCAGAGATGGCAGTTGGGATACGCAGTATTTT. It translates to CATSRDGSWDTQYF. Using reference TRBV15 and TRBJ2-3 for the parts outside the CDR3, the full variable domain is DAMVIQNPRYQVTQFGKPVTLSCSQTLNHNVMYWYQQKSSQAPKLLFHYYDKDFNNEADTPDNFQSRRPNTSFCFLDIRSPGLGDTAMYLCATSRDGSWDTQYFGPGTRLTVL.

The chain has TRBV7-2 and TRBJ2-1; D not resolved. V gave up 10 bases and J gave up 6 bases, with 16 bases separating them. Germline assignment: CDR1 SGHTA and CDR2 FQGNSA. This CDR3 has 13 residues. CDR3 DNA: TGTGCCAACAAAGTTCCACTCCGCAATGAGCAGTTCTTC. It codes for CANKVPLRNEQFF.

This clone was observed once. The CDR3 loop is CATSRLASGNQPQHF. The DNA for the CDR3 is TGTGCCACCAGCAGATTAGCCTCGGGCAATCAGCCCCAGCATTTT. The chain employs TRBV15 and TRBJ1-5; D remains ambiguous. Germline CDR1 and CDR2: LNHNV and YYDKDF (reference sequence). The ends were cut back, 2 bases at V and 2 bases at J, with 10 bases in the middle. CDR3 length: 15 amino acids.

This clone appeared once. V gene TRBV19 combines with J gene TRBJ2-3; D is possibly TRBD1 or TRBD2 (5 bases each). V was cut by 1 base and J by 4 bases, with 12 bases left in between. The CDR3 loop spans 15 amino acids. CDR1 and CDR2 from the germline V gene are LNHDA and SQIVND (reference sequence). The CDR3, as DNA: TGTGCCAGTAGTATAGGGGCTAGCAGGGCAGATACGCAGTATTTT. Its translation: CASSIGASRADTQYF.

The V call is TRBV7-8, the J call TRBJ2-7, with 15 bases matching TRBD2. The CDR3 contains 18 residues. The germline V gene has CDR1 SGHVS and CDR2 FQNEAQ. V shed 1 base and J 6 bases; nucleotides not matched to a gene: 10. This chain's CDR3 is CASSLEGLAGGALLEQYF. In DNA form, the CDR3 reads TGTGCCAGCAGCTTAGAGGGACTAGCGGGGGGTGCCCTCCTCGAGCAGTACTTC.